This is a list of T cell receptor beta chains from one sample in a study of blood T cells in healthy people across ages. TCRdb re-derived calls from the 5' RACE reads in MiXCR, one entry per CDR3 protein. The sample carries about 930,000 distinct CDR3 sequences, about 28% recorded once. These same records also appear under a second study, on T cells of mothers and their children.

Material for sequencing was blood. The origin of the receptors is a middle-aged woman in good health. Both conserved end residues are part of each CDR3. D genes are given only for firm matches. Some rows mark clone size as missing; the rest say once, few, many or name a class of expanded clone.

clone_size: -; d_call: TRBD1; j_call: TRBJ1-5; v_call: TRBV5-1; cdr3_aa: CASSPTGQGGGQPQHF; cdr3_nt: TGCGCCAGCAGCCCGACTGGACAGGGTGGGGGTCAGCCCCAGCATTTT
clone_size: few; d_call: TRBD1; j_call: TRBJ1-5; v_call: TRBV7-2; cdr3_aa: CASSLETGGAYQPQHF; cdr3_nt: TGTGCCAGCAGCTTAGAGACAGGGGGCGCCTATCAGCCCCAGCATTTT
clone_size: -; d_call: TRBD1; j_call: TRBJ2-3; v_call: TRBV28; cdr3_aa: CASTTGTGNTNTQYF; cdr3_nt: TGTGCCAGCACCACCGGGACAGGGAACACAAATACGCAGTATTTT
clone_size: -; d_call: TRBD2; j_call: TRBJ2-7; v_call: TRBV7-2; cdr3_aa: CASSPTPSGVYEQYF; cdr3_nt: TGTGCCAGCAGCCCGACCCCTAGCGGGGTTTACGAGCAGTACTTC
clone_size: many; d_call: -; j_call: TRBJ2-5; v_call: TRBV24-1; cdr3_aa: CATSEEGRQETQYF; cdr3_nt: TGTGCCACCAGTGAGGAAGGGCGCCAAGAGACCCAGTACTTC
clone_size: few; d_call: -; j_call: TRBJ1-1; v_call: TRBV19; cdr3_aa: CASSIGGAWATEAFF; cdr3_nt: TGTGCCAGTAGTATCGGGGGGGCGTGGGCCACTGAAGCTTTCTTT
clone_size: many; d_call: TRBD1; j_call: TRBJ1-2; v_call: TRBV7-2; cdr3_aa: CASSLRTGGTYGYTF; cdr3_nt: TGTGCCAGCAGCTTAAGAACAGGGGGGACATATGGCTACACCTTC
clone_size: -; d_call: -; j_call: TRBJ1-6; v_call: TRBV3-1; cdr3_aa: CASSLVGGNSPLHF; cdr3_nt: TGTGCCAGCAGCCTGGTAGGTGGGAATTCACCCCTCCACTTT
clone_size: -; d_call: -; j_call: TRBJ2-7; v_call: TRBV7-8; cdr3_aa: CASSLAGQYNEQYF; cdr3_nt: TGTGCCAGCAGTCTGGCAGGGCAGTACAATGAGCAGTACTTC
clone_size: many; d_call: -; j_call: TRBJ2-3; v_call: TRBV6-4; cdr3_aa: CASSDSPESDTQYF; cdr3_nt: TGTGCCAGCAGTGACTCGCCAGAATCAGATACGCAGTATTTT
clone_size: -; d_call: TRBD1; j_call: TRBJ1-2; v_call: TRBV5-4; cdr3_aa: CASSNDRGDGYTF; cdr3_nt: TGTGCCAGCAGCAATGACAGGGGCGATGGCTACACCTTC
clone_size: many; d_call: -; j_call: TRBJ1-2; v_call: TRBV4-1; cdr3_aa: CASSQGGRWDGYTF; cdr3_nt: TGCGCCAGCAGCCAAGGGGGTCGTTGGGATGGCTACACCTTC
clone_size: many; d_call: -; j_call: TRBJ2-7; v_call: TRBV9; cdr3_aa: CASSVDQGSYEQYF; cdr3_nt: TGTGCCAGCAGCGTAGATCAGGGATCCTACGAGCAGTACTTC
clone_size: -; d_call: TRBD1; j_call: TRBJ1-4; v_call: TRBV20-1; cdr3_aa: CSARQPGQAPLNEKLFF; cdr3_nt: TGCAGTGCCAGACAACCGGGACAGGCGCCCCTTAATGAAAAACTGTTTTTT
clone_size: many; d_call: TRBD1; j_call: TRBJ2-1; v_call: TRBV29-1; cdr3_aa: CSVVGDSYDSYNEQFF; cdr3_nt: TGCAGCGTTGTGGGGGACAGTTACGACTCCTACAATGAGCAGTTCTTC
clone_size: many; d_call: -; j_call: TRBJ1-2; v_call: TRBV7-9; cdr3_aa: CASSFGGRADYGYTF; cdr3_nt: TGTGCCAGCAGCTTTGGTGGTCGGGCAGACTATGGCTACACCTTC
clone_size: -; d_call: TRBD1; j_call: TRBJ1-2; v_call: TRBV29-1; cdr3_aa: CSVPSGTVISGYTF; cdr3_nt: TGCAGCGTTCCCTCTGGGACAGTAATTTCTGGCTACACCTTC
clone_size: -; d_call: TRBD1; j_call: TRBJ1-2; v_call: TRBV2; cdr3_aa: CASRRDGQGGYTF; cdr3_nt: TGTGCCAGCCGCAGAGACGGACAGGGCGGCTACACCTTC
clone_size: few; d_call: -; j_call: TRBJ2-5; v_call: TRBV9; cdr3_aa: CASRGTAGDNEQYF; cdr3_nt: TGTGCCAGCAGGGGGACCGCCGGAGACAATGAGCAGTACTTC
clone_size: few; d_call: -; j_call: TRBJ1-1; v_call: TRBV5-1; cdr3_aa: CASSNGWTVMNTGAFF; cdr3_nt: TGCGCCAGCAGCAATGGGTGGACGGTCATGAACACTGGAGCTTTCTTT
clone_size: -; d_call: TRBD1; j_call: TRBJ1-1; v_call: TRBV20-1; cdr3_aa: CSAVKGGGGTEAFF; cdr3_nt: TGCAGTGCGGTAAAGGGAGGGGGCGGAACTGAAGCTTTCTTT
clone_size: many; d_call: TRBD2; j_call: TRBJ2-7; v_call: TRBV20-1; cdr3_aa: CSWGRGALYEQYF; cdr3_nt: TGCAGCTGGGGGCGGGGGGCTCTCTACGAGCAGTACTTC
clone_size: few; d_call: TRBD2; j_call: TRBJ2-5; v_call: TRBV10-3; cdr3_aa: CAISQRLAGVPPFGTQYF; cdr3_nt: TGTGCCATCAGCCAGAGACTAGCGGGAGTTCCGCCTTTCGGGACCCAGTACTTC
clone_size: -; d_call: -; j_call: TRBJ2-7; v_call: TRBV7-8; cdr3_aa: CASSSHRAVGYF; cdr3_nt: TGTGCCAGCAGCTCCCACCGGGCGGTGGGGTACTTC
clone_size: -; d_call: -; j_call: TRBJ1-2; v_call: TRBV7-9; cdr3_aa: CASSLAQGYTF; cdr3_nt: TGTGCCAGCAGCTTAGCTCAGGGCTACACCTTC
clone_size: -; d_call: TRBD1; j_call: TRBJ1-6; v_call: TRBV20-1; cdr3_aa: CSGRGRGIAPLHF; cdr3_nt: TGCAGTGGTAGGGGCAGGGGGATTGCACCCCTCCACTTT
clone_size: -; d_call: -; j_call: TRBJ2-5; v_call: TRBV7-2; cdr3_aa: CASSPENWDRQYF; cdr3_nt: TGTGCCAGCAGCCCAGAGAATTGGGACCGGCAGTACTTC
clone_size: many; d_call: TRBD1; j_call: TRBJ2-7; v_call: TRBV7-9; cdr3_aa: CASSFRDRGSYEQYF; cdr3_nt: TGTGCCAGCAGTTTTAGGGACAGGGGTTCCTACGAGCAGTACTTC
clone_size: many; d_call: -; j_call: TRBJ1-5; v_call: TRBV6-5; cdr3_aa: CASSYGSNQPQHF; cdr3_nt: TGTGCCAGCAGTTACGGATCCAATCAGCCCCAGCATTTT
clone_size: few; d_call: -; j_call: TRBJ2-7; v_call: TRBV6-6; cdr3_aa: CASSYTGGPNSYEQYF; cdr3_nt: TGTGCCAGCAGTTACACCGGAGGACCCAACTCCTACGAGCAGTACTTC
clone_size: -; d_call: TRBD1; j_call: TRBJ2-5; v_call: TRBV12-3/TRBV12-4; cdr3_aa: CASSFDRGREAQYF; cdr3_nt: TGTGCCAGCAGTTTTGACAGGGGGCGAGAGGCCCAGTACTTC
clone_size: few; d_call: -; j_call: TRBJ2-7; v_call: TRBV28; cdr3_aa: CASNLAGTSYEQYF; cdr3_nt: TGTGCCAGCAACCTCGCCGGGACCTCCTACGAGCAGTACTTC
clone_size: few; d_call: TRBD1; j_call: TRBJ2-1; v_call: TRBV2; cdr3_aa: CASHQRDRVYNEQFF; cdr3_nt: TGTGCCAGCCATCAACGGGACAGGGTCTACAATGAGCAGTTCTTC
clone_size: -; d_call: -; j_call: TRBJ2-7; v_call: TRBV5-1; cdr3_aa: CASRPGQSGGQYF; cdr3_nt: TGCGCCAGCAGACCGGGACAAAGCGGCGGGCAGTACTTC
clone_size: few; d_call: -; j_call: TRBJ2-1; v_call: TRBV7-8; cdr3_aa: CASSAGTAGNEQFF; cdr3_nt: TGTGCCAGCAGCGCCGGGACAGCGGGCAATGAGCAGTTCTTC